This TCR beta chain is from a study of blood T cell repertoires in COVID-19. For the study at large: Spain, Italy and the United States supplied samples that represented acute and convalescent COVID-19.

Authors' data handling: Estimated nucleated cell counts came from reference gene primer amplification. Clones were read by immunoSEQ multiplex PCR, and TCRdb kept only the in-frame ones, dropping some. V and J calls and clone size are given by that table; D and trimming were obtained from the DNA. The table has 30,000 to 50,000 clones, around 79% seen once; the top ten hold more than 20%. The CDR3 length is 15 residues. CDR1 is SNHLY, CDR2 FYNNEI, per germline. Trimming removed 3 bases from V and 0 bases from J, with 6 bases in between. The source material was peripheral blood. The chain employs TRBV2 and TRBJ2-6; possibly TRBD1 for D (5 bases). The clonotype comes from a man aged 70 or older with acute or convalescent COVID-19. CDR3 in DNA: TGTGCCAGCAGTGACGACAGCTCTGGGGCCAACGTCCTGACTTTC. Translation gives CASSDDSSGANVLTF.